What follows are 27 T cell receptor beta chains derived from one specimen sequenced in a study of T cell responses to AZD1222 COVID-19 vaccine. Sequenced by immunoSEQ multiplex PCR; TCRdb stores in-frame clones only, minus some. The table includes over 150,000 clones, more than 75% detected once. Sequencing used peripheral blood, obtained 28 days after the second AZD1222 dose. These receptors came from an adult who received the AZD1222 COVID-19 vaccine.

V usage is TRBV7-8 and J usage is TRBJ2-7, with unresolved D. Germline lookup yields CDR1 SGHVS and CDR2 FQNEAQ. Trimming removed 7 bases from V and 3 bases from J, with 16 bases in between. The CDR3 loop spans 14 amino acids. The CDR3 here is CASIITDGGYEQYF. For the CDR3, the DNA is TGTGCCAGCATAATCACGGACGGTGGCTACGAGCAGTACTTC. Using reference TRBV7-8 and TRBJ2-7 for the parts outside the CDR3, the full variable domain is GAGVSQSPRYKVAKRGQDVALRCDPISGHVSLFWYQQALGQGPEFLTYFQNEAQLDKSGLPSDRFFAERPEGSVSTLKIQRTQQEDSAVYLCASIITDGGYEQYFGPGTRLTVT.

This clone came up once. V and J are TRBV19 and TRBJ1-1, with D maybe TRBD1 (5 bases). This CDR3 has 17 residues. Trimming left V 5 bases short and J 4 bases short, with 23 bases between. Germline lookup yields CDR1 LNHDA and CDR2 SQIVND (reference sequence). CDR3 residues: CASSSVLYGRVGTEAFF. CDR3 nucleotides: TGTGCCAGTAGTTCGGTTCTTTATGGCAGGGTAGGCACTGAAGCTTTCTTT. Full variable domain (remainder filled in from reference TRBV19 and TRBJ1-1): DGGITQSPKYLFRKEGQNVTLSCEQNLNHDAMYWYRQDPGQGLRLIYYSQIVNDFQKGDIAEGYSVSREKKESFPLTVTSAQKNPTAFYLCASSSVLYGRVGTEAFFGQGTRLTVV.

The chain employs TRBV19 and TRBJ1-1; 10 positions match TRBD1. V was pared by 4 bases and J by 0 bases, with 5 bases of the junction left unmatched. This CDR3 is built from 16 residues. Germline CDR1 and CDR2: LNHDA and SQIVND (reference sequence). The CDR3 region is CASSTRQGAVNTEAFF. CDR3 DNA sequence: TGTGCCAGTAGTACCCGACAGGGGGCTGTGAACACTGAAGCTTTCTTT.

The chain uses TRBV7-2 and TRBJ1-2; D gene unclear. V was cut by 3 bases and J by 4 bases, with 12 bases left in between. Germline V gene lookup returns CDR1 SGHTA and CDR2 FQGNSA. The CDR3 runs to 14 residues. CDR3 nucleotide sequence: TGTGCCAGCAGCTTGGATTGGGGATCCTATGGCTACACCTTC. Encoded protein: CASSLDWGSYGYTF.

The chain links TRBV5-6 to TRBJ2-7, with unresolved D. This CDR3 has 15 amino acids. Germline loops: CDR1 SGHDT, CDR2 YYEEEE. Trimming took 1 base from V and 6 from J, leaving 17 bases between them. The CDR3 here is CASSLTGLGPVEQYF. The CDR3 bases are TGTGCCAGCAGCTTGACCGGATTAGGTCCAGTCGAGCAGTACTTC.

The genes are TRBV13 and TRBJ1-2; D may be TRBD1 (6 bases). Deletions cut 8 bases from V and 3 bases from J, with 16 bases between. Germline values: CDR1 PRHDT, CDR2 FYEKMQ (reference sequence). The CDR3 is 14 residues long. CDR3 coding DNA: TGTGCCAGCTCAAGTAACAGGGTTCACTATGGCTACACCTTC. It is translated as CASSSNRVHYGYTF.

This chain joins TRBV3-1 (or the pseudogene TRBV3-2) and TRBJ1-1; D is unresolved. Trimming stripped 0 bases from V and 3 bases from J, with 11 bases between. The germline CDR1 and CDR2 sequences are LGHDT and YNNKEL (reference sequence). The CDR3 contains 15 residues. CDR3 in DNA: TGTGCCAGCAGCCAAGAAAGGGCAATTTACACTGAAGCTTTCTTT. Translating gives CASSQERAIYTEAFF.

The chain employs TRBV6-5 and TRBJ1-4, with a tentative D call TRBD1 (5 bases). V dropped 6 bases and J dropped 7 bases, with 15 bases sitting between them. Germline-derived CDR1 and CDR2 are MNHEY and SVGAGI. The CDR3 sequence is 14 residues long. The CDR3 nucleotides read TGTGCCAGCAGCCGGGACTCCTTTGGTGAAAAACTGTTTTTT. Its protein is CASSRDSFGEKLFF.

V usage is TRBV2 and J usage is TRBJ1-2; 9 positions match TRBD1. V shed 7 bases, J shed 7 bases, and the junction held 10 bases outside the gene matches. Germline lookup yields CDR1 SNHLY and CDR2 FYNNEI. The CDR3 runs to 14 residues. CDR3 protein: CASTTGGALSGYTF. The CDR3 DNA follows: TGTGCCAGCACTACAGGGGGCGCGTTAAGTGGCTACACCTTC.

The CDR3 reads CASSRSESYGYTF. The CDR3 DNA reads TGCGCCAGCAGCCGTTCAGAGAGCTATGGCTACACCTTC. The genes are TRBV5-1 and TRBJ1-2; no clear D gene. In germline, CDR1 is SGHRS, CDR2 YFSETQ. Trimming took off 4 bases at V and 4 bases at J, with 11 bases between the two ends. The CDR3 has 13 residues.

The genes are TRBV15 and TRBJ2-2; a possible D gene is TRBD1 (5 bases). Germline V lookup: CDR1 LNHNV, CDR2 YYDKDF (reference sequence). This CDR3 has 15 amino acids. V was pared by 0 bases and J by 6 bases, with 11 bases between. The CDR3 spells CATSRDGQSSGELFF. The CDR3 bases are TGTGCCACCAGCAGAGACGGACAATCTTCCGGGGAGCTGTTTTTT.

The chain links TRBV7-2 to TRBJ1-1, with D possibly TRBD1 on 6 matching bases. This CDR3 is built from 15 residues. The germline CDR1 and CDR2 sequences are SGHTA and FQGNSA. V was clipped by 3 bases and J by 4 bases, with 15 bases between them. CDR3 loop: CASSFFGAGATEAFF. CDR3 coding DNA: TGTGCCAGCAGCTTTTTCGGAGCAGGGGCCACTGAAGCTTTCTTT.

This clone is a singleton in its sample. The V and J genes are TRBV2 and TRBJ2-7; 9 bases are shared with TRBD1. The V gene's germline CDR1 is SNHLY and CDR2 FYNNEI. The length of the CDR3 is 14 residues. With 2 bases clipped from V and 4 bases from J, the junction kept 3 bases outside the gene matches. CDR3 sequence reads: CASSEPGTGYEQYF. The CDR3 region has the DNA TGTGCCAGCAGTGAACCTGGGACAGGGTACGAGCAGTACTTC.

The chain employs TRBV20-1 and TRBJ2-7, with TRBD2 as a possible D gene (5 bases). This CDR3 contains 11 residues. With 7 bases removed from V and 5 bases from J, the gap between germline ends came to 12 bases. Germline-derived CDR1 and CDR2 are DFQATT and SNEGSKA (reference sequence). The CDR3 region is CSVGRGDEQYF. In nucleotides, the CDR3 is TGCAGTGTGGGGAGAGGAGACGAGCAGTACTTC.

This chain links TRBV30 with TRBJ1-1; 7 bases agree with TRBD1. This CDR3 is 13 amino acids long. J was trimmed by 3 bases and V by 7 bases; bases with no gene match: 8. Germline-derived CDR1 and CDR2 are GTSNPN and SVGIG (reference sequence). The DNA for the CDR3 is TGTGCCTACGCGACAGGGTGGGACACTGAAGCTTTCTTT. It translates to CAYATGWDTEAFF.

The chain is built from TRBV5-8 and TRBJ1-1; perhaps TRBD1 as D (5 bases). The CDR3 totals 16 residues. Trimming left V 4 bases short and J 1 base short, with 17 bases between. CDR1 is SGHTS, CDR2 YDEGEE, per germline. The CDR3 protein is CASSPWRGEWNTEAFF. The DNA for the CDR3 is TGTGCCAGCAGCCCCTGGAGGGGAGAGTGGAACACTGAAGCTTTCTTT. The whole variable domain, filled in from reference TRBV5-8 and TRBJ1-1, reads EAGVTQSPTHLIKTRGQQATLRCSPISGHTSVYWYQQALGLGLQFLLWYDEGEERNRGNFPPRFSGRQFPNYSSELNVNALELEDSALYLCASSPWRGEWNTEAFFGQGTRLTVV.

The chain joins TRBV10-3 to TRBJ1-5; the D is unclear. The ends were cut back, 8 bases at V and 5 bases at J, with 16 bases in the middle. The CDR3 runs to 14 residues. The V gene's germline CDR1 is ENHRY and CDR2 SYGVKD. The CDR3 DNA reads TGTGCCATCGCCCAGTCATTCGGCGATCAGCCCCAGCATTTT. Amino acid sequence: CAIAQSFGDQPQHF.

The chain uses TRBV7-9 and TRBJ1-6; D not resolved. The ends were cut back, 8 bases at V and 14 bases at J, with 7 bases in the middle. Germline V gene data show CDR1 as SEHNR and CDR2 as FQNEAQ (reference sequence). The CDR3 has 9 amino acids. Here the CDR3 reads CASPYTLHF. As DNA, the CDR3 is TGTGCCAGCCCTTACACCCTCCACTTT.

This chain uses TRBV5-1 with TRBJ2-5, with TRBD2 matching 9 bases. Unmatched junction bases numbered 7, after V lost 0 bases and J lost 1 base. The V gene's germline CDR1 is SGHRS and CDR2 YFSETQ. The CDR3 has 17 amino acids. The chain's CDR3 is CASSLGYSGGIQETQYF. CDR3 in DNA: TGCGCCAGCAGCTTGGGGTACAGCGGGGGGATCCAAGAGACCCAGTACTTC.

The rearrangement uses TRBV30 and TRBJ1-5; 8 nucleotides align to TRBD1. The germline gives CDR1 GTSNPN, CDR2 SVGIG (reference sequence). Unmatched junction bases numbered 5, after V lost 5 bases and J lost 2 bases. There are 14 residues in the CDR3. The CDR3 DNA follows: TGTGCCTGGGAGACGGGACAGGGCAATCAGCCCCAGCATTTT. Its translation: CAWETGQGNQPQHF.

For the CDR3, the DNA is TGTGCCAGCAGACCCCGGACAGATTCCTACAATGAGCAGTTCTTC. It translates to CASRPRTDSYNEQFF. The genes are TRBV6-5 and TRBJ2-1; tentative D call: TRBD1 (6 bases). This CDR3 comprises 15 residues. The germline gives CDR1 MNHEY, CDR2 SVGAGI. Trimming left V 6 bases short and J 1 base short, with 13 bases between.

The chain has TRBV2 and TRBJ2-5, with 8 bases fitting TRBD2. The ends lost 8 bases at V and 5 bases at J; junction bases unmatched: 4. The CDR3 is 12 amino acids. Per germline, CDR1 SNHLY and CDR2 FYNNEI. In DNA form, the CDR3 reads TGTGCCAGCCGCGGCGGGGGGGAGACCCAGTACTTC. It specifies CASRGGGETQYF.

In DNA form, the CDR3 reads TGTGCCAGCAGCCCTCGGAGCTCCTACGAGCAGTACTTC. Its translation is CASSPRSSYEQYF. The rearrangement joins TRBV5-5 to TRBJ2-7; no clear D. The length of the CDR3 is 13 residues. The germline V and J ends were trimmed by 4 bases and 0 bases, with 8 bases remaining between them. Per the germline V gene, CDR1 is SGHKS and CDR2 is YYEKEE (reference sequence).

This clone came up once. The rearrangement uses TRBV6-5 and TRBJ1-2, with TRBD1 matching over 10 bases. The trim removed 4 bases at V and 8 bases at J, leaving 10 bases unmatched. The CDR3 length is 15 residues. The V gene's germline CDR1 is MNHEY and CDR2 SVGAGI. This CDR3 reads CASSLTGGAPRGYTF. DNA for the CDR3: TGTGCCAGCAGTTTGACAGGGGGCGCCCCGAGGGGCTACACCTTC.

This clone has only one observation. The V gene is TRBV7-9, the J gene TRBJ2-6; 7 nucleotides line up with TRBD1. The V gene end was trimmed by 5 bases and the J gene end by 1 base; junction bases not matched to a gene: 11. The CDR3 contains 18 residues. Germline V CDR1 and CDR2: SEHNR, FQNEAQ (reference sequence). The CDR3 coding sequence is TGTGCCAGCAGCCTCCAGGGGACAGCAAATTCTGGGGCCAACGTCCTGACTTTC. Protein sequence: CASSLQGTANSGANVLTF.

V is TRBV6-1 and J is TRBJ2-1, with D possibly being TRBD1 (6 bases). CDR1 is MNHNS, CDR2 SASEGT, per germline. CDR3 length equals 14 residues. V lost 1 base and J 8 bases, leaving 12 bases between the germline ends. CDR3 protein: CASSEEQGLYEQFF. The CDR3, as DNA: TGTGCCAGCAGTGAAGAACAGGGATTATATGAGCAGTTCTTC.

This clone was seen only once. The rearrangement joins TRBV13 to TRBJ1-2; perhaps TRBD1 as D (5 bases). The CDR3 spans 11 residues. The germline V gene has CDR1 PRHDT and CDR2 FYEKMQ (reference sequence). V dropped 10 bases and J dropped 6 bases, with 12 bases sitting between them. CDR3 sequence: CAILGGNGYTF. CDR3 nucleotides: TGTGCCATCTTGGGGGGGAATGGCTACACCTTC.